Listed below are T cell receptor beta chains from one sample, sequenced in a study of cytomegalovirus exposure and HLA in healthy donors. Here immunoSEQ multiplex PCR was the method, and the copy in TCRdb shows in-frame clones only, minus some. The sample has 150,000 to 200,000 clones, around 96% seen once. The specimen was PBMCs. Receptors were obtained from a woman younger than 35 in good health and CMV-seronegative. CDR3s include the opening cysteine and the closing phenylalanine or tryptophan. D genes are given only for firm matches. Expanded clones get a size class; other rows say once, few or many, or leave the size out.

j_call,clone_size,v_call,d_call,cdr3_length,cdr3_nt,cdr3_aa
TRBJ2-7,NA,TRBV4-1,NA,14,TGCGCCAGCAGCCAAGGGGCCCCCTCCTACGAGCAGTACTTC,CASSQGAPSYEQYF
TRBJ2-5,NA,TRBV9,TRBD2,17,TGTGCCAGCAGCGCAGGACAGAGCGGGGGGGCACAAGAGACCCAGTACTTC,CASSAGQSGGAQETQYF
TRBJ2-7,NA,TRBV4-1,TRBD2,15,TGCGCCAGCAGCCAGGGGACTAGCGGTGCAAGCGAGCAGTACTTC,CASSQGTSGASEQYF
TRBJ1-2,NA,TRBV7-9,TRBD1,15,TGTGCCAGCAGCTCGGCAGGGGGACTTCTCTATGGCTACACCTTC,CASSSAGGLLYGYTF
TRBJ2-5,NA,TRBV7-9,TRBD1,17,TGTGCCAGCAGTCAATTGCCGGGACAGGGGTTGGGAGAGACCCAGTACTTC,CASSQLPGQGLGETQYF
TRBJ2-2,NA,TRBV19,NA,16,TGTGCCAGTAGGGTCCCGGACCGGGGAAGCACCGGGGAGCTGTTTTTT,CASRVPDRGSTGELFF
TRBJ1-1,NA,TRBV19,NA,13,TGTGCCAGTAAGGGGGACGGAAACACTGAAGCTTTCTTT,CASKGDGNTEAFF
TRBJ2-7,NA,TRBV18,TRBD1,18,TGTGCCAGCTCACCCACCGTGTTCCCCGGGACAGGGTGGAGGGGGATGGACTTC,CASSPTVFPGTGWRGMDF
TRBJ1-6,NA,TRBV18,TRBD1,13,TGTGCCAGCTCACCGGACAGGGATTCACCCCTCCACTTT,CASSPDRDSPLHF
TRBJ1-5,NA,TRBV5-1,TRBD1,15,TGCGCCAGCAGCTTCTCGACAGGGGGCGATCAGCCCCAGCATTTT,CASSFSTGGDQPQHF
TRBJ2-3,NA,TRBV4-1,TRBD2,20,TGCGCCAGCAGCCAAGTCTCTCCCAAGGCCGGGGGGGATCCCACAGATACGCAGTATTTT,CASSQVSPKAGGDPTDTQYF
TRBJ1-5,NA,TRBV7-2,NA,18,TGTGCCAGCAGGAAAGATCCCCGGGAGGTTAAGGTCAATCAGCCCCAGCATTTT,CASRKDPREVKVNQPQHF
TRBJ2-3,NA,TRBV2,TRBD2,16,TGTGCCAGCAGTGAAGGAACCCTGGGGGGGACGGATACGCAGTATTTT,CASSEGTLGGTDTQYF
TRBJ1-2,NA,TRBV6-5,TRBD1,15,TGTGCCAGCAGCTCCGGGACAGGGGGCTTTGGTGGCTACACCTTC,CASSSGTGGFGGYTF
TRBJ2-3,NA,TRBV4-1,NA,16,TGCGCCAGCAGCGCCTACAGGGACCCTAGCACAGATACGCAGTATTTT,CASSAYRDPSTDTQYF
TRBJ2-3,NA,TRBV13,NA,14,TGTGCCAGCAGCACCAGGGGAGGCACAGATACGCAGTATTTT,CASSTRGGTDTQYF
TRBJ2-7,NA,TRBV11-2,NA,15,TGTGCCAGCAGCTTCTTCGGGGGGCCCGGGCGGGAGCAGTACTTC,CASSFFGGPGREQYF
TRBJ2-4,NA,TRBV19,TRBD2,13,TGTGCCACCAACGGCGGGGGTGTGAACATTCAGTACTTC,CATNGGGVNIQYF
TRBJ2-2,NA,TRBV5-4,TRBD2,17,TGTGCCAGCAGCTTGTTGGTATTAGCGGGGGAAGTCGGGGAGCTGTTTTTT,CASSLLVLAGEVGELFF
TRBJ2-1,NA,TRBV7-6,TRBD1,16,TGTGCCAGCAGCTTAGGAGGACAGGGTTTCCAGGGAGAGCAGTTCTTC,CASSLGGQGFQGEQFF
TRBJ2-5,NA,TRBV19,NA,14,TGTGCCAGTAGTATAACCCCCGGAGGGGAGACCCAGTACTTC,CASSITPGGETQYF
TRBJ2-7,once,TRBV5-1,TRBD1,14,TGCGCCAGCAGCGAATCCGGGACAGGGGACGAGCAGTACTTC,CASSESGTGDEQYF
TRBJ2-3,NA,TRBV9,TRBD1,14,TGTGCCAGCAGACCCGGACAGGTGTGGGATACGCAGTATTTT,CASRPGQVWDTQYF
TRBJ2-1,few,TRBV4-3,NA,16,TGCGCCAGCAGCCAAGATCGAGACAGACCCTACAATGAGCAGTTCTTC,CASSQDRDRPYNEQFF
TRBJ1-1,NA,TRBV6-5,NA,13,TGTGCCAGCACCCAGGGTCGGGCCACTGAAGCTTTCTTT,CASTQGRATEAFF
TRBJ1-1,NA,TRBV30,NA,13,TGTGCCTGGAGTATGCGGTGGGACACTGAAGCTTTCTTT,CAWSMRWDTEAFF
TRBJ2-7,NA,TRBV5-3,TRBD1,13,TGTGCCAGTATCCGACAGGGTTTGGGCGAGCAGTACTTC,CASIRQGLGEQYF
TRBJ1-4,NA,TRBV18,NA,15,TGTGCCAGCTCACTACAGGTCCCAACTAATGAAAAACTGTTTTTT,CASSLQVPTNEKLFF
TRBJ2-4,NA,TRBV4-3,TRBD1,16,TGCGCCAGCAGCCAAGGGAGGGGACAGGGGGCGAACATTCAGTACTTC,CASSQGRGQGANIQYF
TRBJ2-1,NA,TRBV7-2,TRBD2,14,TGTGCCAGCAGCTCTAGCGGGGGATACAATGAGCAGTTCTTC,CASSSSGGYNEQFF
TRBJ1-2,NA,TRBV6-5,TRBD1,12,TGTGCCAGCAGTCGGACAGGCCAAGGCTACACCTTC,CASSRTGQGYTF
TRBJ2-1,NA,TRBV6-5,TRBD2,15,TGTGCCAGCAGTTACTCTGGGCTAGCGGGGGCCCGACAGTTCTTC,CASSYSGLAGARQFF
TRBJ1-2,NA,TRBV5-1,TRBD1,14,TGCGCCAGCAGCTCAGCAACAGGGGGCGGTGGCTACACCTTC,CASSSATGGGGYTF
TRBJ2-5,NA,TRBV5-4,TRBD2,17,TGTGCCAGCAGTTCGGGGGCACTAGCGGGCCATCAAGAGACCCAGTACTTC,CASSSGALAGHQETQYF
TRBJ2-5,few,TRBV9,NA,13,TGTGCCAGCAGCGCCGGGACTCAAGAGACCCAGTACTTC,CASSAGTQETQYF
TRBJ2-2,NA,TRBV19,NA,16,TGTGCCAGTAGATTGGGTGGGGGGAGAACCACCGGGGAGCTGTTTTTT,CASRLGGGRTTGELFF
TRBJ2-5,NA,TRBV5-4,TRBD2,17,TGTGCCAGCAGCTTGATTGGTGGCGGGGGGCCCCAAGAGACCCAGTACTTC,CASSLIGGGGPQETQYF
TRBJ2-7,NA,TRBV2,TRBD1,15,TGTGCCAGCAACTATCGGGACAGGGGATCCCACGAGCAGTACTTC,CASNYRDRGSHEQYF
TRBJ2-3,few,TRBV30,TRBD2,13,TGTGCCTCGCAAGCGGGGTACACAGATACGCAGTATTTT,CASQAGYTDTQYF
TRBJ2-2,once,TRBV30,TRBD1,15,TGTGCCGGCCGGGACAGGGAGTCCGACACCGGGGAGCTGTTTTTT,CAGRDRESDTGELFF
TRBJ1-5,NA,TRBV9,NA,14,TGTGCCAGCAGCCCGGGATATAGCAATCAGCCCCAGCATTTT,CASSPGYSNQPQHF
TRBJ2-7,NA,TRBV7-8,TRBD2,15,TGTGCCAGCAGCGACGGGACTAGCGGCTCCTACGAGCAGTACTTC,CASSDGTSGSYEQYF
TRBJ2-7,NA,TRBV6-1,NA,14,TGTGCCAGCACCCATACAGCTGAAAGTTACGAGCAGTACTTC,CASTHTAESYEQYF
TRBJ2-5,NA,TRBV4-3,TRBD2,18,TGCGCCAGCAGCCAAGCGATAGCGGGGGGGCAGTACCAAGAGACCCAGTACTTC,CASSQAIAGGQYQETQYF
TRBJ1-4,NA,TRBV5-1,NA,15,TGCGCCAGCAGCTCGACAGGAGCAACTAATGAAAAACTGTTTTTT,CASSSTGATNEKLFF
TRBJ1-1,NA,TRBV7-9,TRBD1,13,TGTGCCAGCAGACCTACAGGGGTAGCTGAAGCTTTCTTT,CASRPTGVAEAFF
TRBJ2-2,NA,TRBV4-2,NA,18,TGTGCCAGCAGCCAAGAGGGAGTGGTTCGGGGAGACACCGGGGAGCTGTTTTTT,CASSQEGVVRGDTGELFF
TRBJ1-2,NA,TRBV4-3,NA,16,TGCGCCAGCAGCCAGGATAGACTTGGGTTCAACTATGGCTACACCTTC,CASSQDRLGFNYGYTF
TRBJ1-1,NA,TRBV9,TRBD1,15,TGTGCCAGCAGCGTAGGCGGGACAGGGAGTACTGAAGCTTTCTTT,CASSVGGTGSTEAFF
TRBJ1-1,NA,TRBV6-5,TRBD1,15,TGTGCCAGCATGCGTGCGGACAGGGGTGGCACTGAAGCTTTCTTT,CASMRADRGGTEAFF
TRBJ1-1,few,TRBV14,NA,12,TGTGCCAGCAGCCCTTCCGGGACACATGCTTTCTTT,CASSPSGTHAFF
TRBJ1-6,NA,TRBV6-1,NA,14,TGTGCCAGCACCCCCCCCCAGCGTAATTCACCCCTCCACTTT,CASTPPQRNSPLHF
TRBJ1-6,NA,TRBV6-1,NA,13,TGTGCCAGCAGTGCCCTTATCAATTCACCCCTCCACTTT,CASSALINSPLHF
TRBJ1-1,NA,TRBV15,TRBD1,15,TGTGCCACCAGCAGTGACAGGGGGCTGAACACTGAAGCTTTCTTT,CATSSDRGLNTEAFF
TRBJ2-1,NA,TRBV5-6,TRBD2,19,TGTGCCAGCAGCTCGACCCAAGGACTAGCGAGGAGCTCCTACAATGAGCAGTTCTTC,CASSSTQGLARSSYNEQFF
TRBJ1-2,NA,TRBV7-2,TRBD1,14,TGTGCCAGCAGCTTAGGACAGGGGAGCGGTGGCTACACCTTC,CASSLGQGSGGYTF
TRBJ2-1,once,TRBV6-4,TRBD1,14,TGTGCCAGCAGTAACAGGGGTTCCTACAATGAGCAGTTCTTC,CASSNRGSYNEQFF
TRBJ2-7,NA,TRBV11-3,NA,13,TGTGCCAGCAGCCCCTCACAGGTGCACGAGCAGTACTTC,CASSPSQVHEQYF
TRBJ2-1,NA,TRBV5-1,TRBD2,16,TGCGCCAGCAGTTCGGGGGTAGCGGGAGGATACAATGAGCAGTTCTTC,CASSSGVAGGYNEQFF
TRBJ1-1,NA,TRBV5-1,NA,16,TGCGCCAGCAGCTTGGGGGCGACATCCTTGAACACTGAAGCTTTCTTT,CASSLGATSLNTEAFF